The 20 T cell receptor beta chains reported below all come from one sample, sequenced in a study of T cell responses to AZD1222 COVID-19 vaccine. Assay: immunoSEQ multiplex PCR; the TCRdb copy retains only in-frame clones and omits some. This sample yields some 110,000 clones, of which around 92% are seen a single time; approximately 4.2% belongs to the top ten. The sample here was peripheral blood, taken on day 0 of AZD1222 vaccination. These receptors were taken from an adult in good health.

The chain is built from TRBV7-2 and TRBJ2-2; no clear D. Germline CDR1 and CDR2: SGHTA and FQGNSA. The CDR3 covers 13 residues. The germline V and J ends were trimmed by 2 bases and 5 bases, with 6 bases remaining between them. The CDR3 sequence: CASSLQRTGELFF. CDR3 bases: TGTGCCAGCAGCTTACAAAGGACCGGGGAGCTGTTTTTT.

This clone has only a few counts. V gene TRBV5-1 combines with J gene TRBJ2-5; maybe TRBD2 (6 bases). The CDR3 loop spans 15 amino acids. From germline, CDR1 is SGHRS and CDR2 YFSETQ. Trimming took 3 bases from V and 5 from J, leaving 17 bases between them. The CDR3 nucleotides are TGCGCCAGCAGCTCCAGGACTGGAAGCGGGGAGACCCAGTACTTC. It specifies CASSSRTGSGETQYF. The complete variable domain, with remaining parts taken from reference TRBV5-1 and TRBJ2-5, reads KAGVTQTPRYLIKTRGQQVTLSCSPISGHRSVSWYQQTPGQGLQFLFEYFSETQRNKGNFPGRFSGRQFSNSRSEMNVSTLELGDSALYLCASSSRTGSGETQYFGPGTRLLVL.

The rearrangement links TRBV28 to TRBJ1-1; D call uncertain. Germline V gene data show CDR1 as MDHEN and CDR2 as SYDVKM. This CDR3 region has 14 residues. Between the trimmed V and J ends, which lost 3 bases and 11 bases, there was a span of 19 bases. The CDR3 is CASSLDESGWEAFF. The CDR3 DNA follows: TGTGCCAGCAGTTTGGACGAATCCGGGTGGGAGGCTTTCTTT. The whole variable domain, filled in from reference TRBV28 and TRBJ1-1, reads DVKVTQSSRYLVKRTGEKVFLECVQDMDHENMFWYRQDPGLGLRLIYFSYDVKMKEKGDIPEGYSVSREKKERFSLILESASTNQTSMYLCASSLDESGWEAFFGQGTRLTVV.

CDR3 sequence reads: CASSLGVNEQFF. The DNA for the CDR3 is TGCGCCAGCAGCTTGGGAGTAAATGAGCAGTTCTTC. The genes are TRBV5-1 and TRBJ2-1; D remains unclear. Deletions cut 0 bases from V and 7 bases from J, with 5 bases between. The CDR3 consists of 12 residues. The germline V gene encodes CDR1 SGHRS and CDR2 YFSETQ.

This clone is a singleton in its sample. This chain links TRBV28 with TRBJ2-5, with D possibly TRBD2 on 5 matching bases. The CDR3 sequence is 15 residues long. Trimming removed 4 bases from V and 5 bases from J, with 17 bases in between. Germline V gene data show CDR1 as MDHEN and CDR2 as SYDVKM. CDR3 DNA sequence: TGTGCCAGCAGTTCTCAACTAGTGATGGGGGAGACCCAGTACTTC. Encoded protein: CASSSQLVMGETQYF. The full variable domain, in which reference TRBV28 and TRBJ2-5 provide the parts outside the CDR3, is DVKVTQSSRYLVKRTGEKVFLECVQDMDHENMFWYRQDPGLGLRLIYFSYDVKMKEKGDIPEGYSVSREKKERFSLILESASTNQTSMYLCASSSQLVMGETQYFGPGTRLLVL.

The V call is TRBV27, the J call TRBJ1-4, with 9 bases identical to TRBD1. Germline assignment: CDR1 MNHEY and CDR2 SMNVEV (reference sequence). J lost 8 bases, V lost 6 bases, and 4 bases had no gene match. The CDR3 is 13 amino acids. The chain's CDR3 is CASRPQGAEKLFF. The CDR3 nucleotides read TGTGCCAGCAGACCACAGGGGGCAGAAAAACTGTTTTTT.

The V call is TRBV20-1, the J call TRBJ2-5; D remains unclear. This CDR3 has 11 residues. V was trimmed by 3 bases and J by 3 bases, leaving 5 bases between them. CDR1 and CDR2 from the germline V gene are DFQATT and SNEGSKA (reference sequence). CDR3 in DNA: TGCAGTGCTAGTCAAGAAGAGACCCAGTACTTC. It translates to CSASQEETQYF.

V gene TRBV4-2 combines with J gene TRBJ2-3, with 7 bases identical to TRBD2. The V and J ends lost 1 base and 2 bases, in that order; junction bases with no gene match: 9. This CDR3 has 17 residues. The germline V gene has CDR1 LGHNA and CDR2 YNFKEQ. The CDR3 bases are TGTGCCAGCAGCCAAGGGCGGAGCGGGGAGCTCACAGATACGCAGTATTTT. Its translation is CASSQGRSGELTDTQYF.

The gene calls are TRBV11-2 and TRBJ2-7; D is uncertain. The CDR3 length is 16 residues. V was trimmed by 2 bases and J by 5 bases, leaving 19 bases between them. The germline V gene encodes CDR1 SGHAT and CDR2 FQNNGV. In DNA, the CDR3 is TGTGCCAGCAGCTTAAGTGGGATAGGTCGTCCTAACGAGCAGTACTTC. The encoded protein is CASSLSGIGRPNEQYF.

J is TRBJ2-6 and V is TRBV7-9; the match to TRBD1 covers 11 bases. Germline V gene sequence: CDR1 SEHNR, CDR2 FQNEAQ (reference sequence). The CDR3 is made up of 19 amino acids. With 1 base clipped from V and 0 bases from J, the junction kept 5 bases outside the gene matches. CDR3 bases: TGTGCCAGCAGCTTAGATTGGGGACAGGGGGACTCTGGGGCCAACGTCCTGACTTTC. Translating gives CASSLDWGQGDSGANVLTF.

The V call is TRBV5-1, the J call TRBJ1-2, with 10 bases fitting TRBD1. The germline gives CDR1 SGHRS, CDR2 YFSETQ. V dropped 3 bases and J dropped 6; count of bases not matched to a gene: 11. This CDR3 comprises 16 residues. CDR3 in DNA: TGCGCCAGCAGCTCGGGCTCGGGACAGGGGAGAGATGGCTACACCTTC. It codes for CASSSGSGQGRDGYTF.

V and J are TRBV2 and TRBJ2-1; D is undetermined. The CDR3 is made up of 11 amino acids. From germline, CDR1 is SNHLY and CDR2 FYNNEI. Trimming cost V 7 bases and J 4 bases, with 5 bases left between them. CDR3 DNA: TGTGCCAGCATAGGGTACAATGAGCAGTTCTTC. This gives the protein CASIGYNEQFF.

This clone was detected only a few times. This chain connects TRBV7-9 to TRBJ1-6, with D uncertain. This CDR3 has 14 amino acids. V dropped 6 bases and J dropped 4 bases, with 10 bases sitting between them. CDR1 SEHNR and CDR2 FQNEAQ come from the germline V gene (reference sequence). CDR3 amino acids: CASSMVGYNSPLHF. The CDR3 DNA follows: TGTGCCAGCAGTATGGTGGGGTATAATTCACCCCTCCACTTT.

The chain has TRBV27 and TRBJ1-5; D call uncertain. This CDR3 is built from 13 residues. V was pared by 4 bases and J by 9 bases, with 13 bases between. Germline lookup yields CDR1 MNHEY and CDR2 SMNVEV (reference sequence). CDR3 amino acids: CASSSDQPGPQHF. CDR3 DNA: TGTGCCAGCAGTTCGGACCAACCAGGGCCCCAGCATTTT.

This chain uses TRBV29-1 with TRBJ2-3; D uncertain. This CDR3 is 15 amino acids long. Germline V gives CDR1 SQVTM, CDR2 ANQGSEA. Between the trimmed V and J ends, which lost 6 bases and 1 base, there was a span of 17 bases. CDR3 nucleotide sequence: TGCAGCGTCGTCGTCGGCGGCTACCGCACAGATACGCAGTATTTT. Amino acids: CSVVVGGYRTDTQYF.

There are many counts of this clone. This chain links TRBV6-5 with TRBJ2-1, with D tentatively TRBD2 (5 bases). Trimming left V 2 bases short and J 7 bases short, with 9 bases between. The CDR3 consists of 13 residues. Germline CDR1 MNHEY, CDR2 SVGAGI. CDR3 DNA: TGTGCCAGCAGTTACGGAGAGGGAAATGAGCAGTTCTTC. Translation gives CASSYGEGNEQFF.

V and J are TRBV12-3 or TRBV12-4 and TRBJ1-5; 7 nucleotides align to TRBD1. V trimming: 6 bases; J trimming: 4 bases; junction bases outside the gene matches: 3. CDR3 length: 13 amino acids. This chain's CDR3 is CASRDRSNQPQHF. CDR3 bases: TGTGCCAGCAGGGACAGGTCAAATCAGCCCCAGCATTTT.

This clone was picked up one time. This chain uses TRBV24-1 with TRBJ2-1; 11 bases are a match to TRBD2. The germline V gene has CDR1 KGHDR and CDR2 SFDVKD. After removal of 4 bases from V and 5 bases from J, the junction contained 12 bases not matched to a gene. The CDR3 runs to 18 residues. The CDR3 here is CATSDPATSGKYHNEQFF. In DNA, the CDR3 is TGTGCCACCAGTGACCCGGCGACTAGCGGGAAGTACCACAATGAGCAGTTCTTC.

The V call is TRBV28, the J call TRBJ2-7; 8 bases line up with TRBD1. The CDR3 runs to 14 residues. Germline V gene sequence: CDR1 MDHEN, CDR2 SYDVKM. The V segment lost 5 bases and the J segment 4 bases; nucleotides outside the gene matches: 7. The CDR3 sequence: CASSRRQGKYEQYF. CDR3 bases: TGTGCCAGCAGTAGACGACAGGGGAAATACGAGCAGTACTTC.

The table lists this clone with a few counts. The J gene is TRBJ1-5, the V gene TRBV19; 10 bases line up with TRBD1. J lost 1 base, V lost 7 bases, and 7 bases had no gene match. This CDR3 spans 16 amino acids. CDR1 is LNHDA and CDR2 is SQIVND in the germline V gene (reference sequence). CDR3 DNA sequence: TGTGCCAGTACGGGGGACAGGGGAGTGAGCAATCAGCCCCAGCATTTT. The encoded protein is CASTGDRGVSNQPQHF.